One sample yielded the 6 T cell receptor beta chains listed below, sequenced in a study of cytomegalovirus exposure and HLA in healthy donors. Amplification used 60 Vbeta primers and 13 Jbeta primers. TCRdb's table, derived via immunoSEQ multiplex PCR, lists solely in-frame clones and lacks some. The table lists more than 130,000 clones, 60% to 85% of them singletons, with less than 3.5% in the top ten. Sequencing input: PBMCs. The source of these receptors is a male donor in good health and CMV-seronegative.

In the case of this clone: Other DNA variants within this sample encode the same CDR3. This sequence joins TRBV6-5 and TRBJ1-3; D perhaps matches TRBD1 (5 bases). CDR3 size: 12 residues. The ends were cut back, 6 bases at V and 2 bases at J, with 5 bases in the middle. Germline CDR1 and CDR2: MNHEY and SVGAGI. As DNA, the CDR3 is TGTGCCAGCAGGGGGCCTGGAAACACCATATATTTT. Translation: CASRGPGNTIYF.

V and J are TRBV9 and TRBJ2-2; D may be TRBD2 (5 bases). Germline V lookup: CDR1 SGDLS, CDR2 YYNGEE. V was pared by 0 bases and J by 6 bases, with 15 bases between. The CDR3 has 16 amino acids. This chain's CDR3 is CASSVGGAIASGELFF. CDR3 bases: TGTGCCAGCAGCGTAGGGGGAGCCATAGCATCCGGGGAGCTGTTTTTT. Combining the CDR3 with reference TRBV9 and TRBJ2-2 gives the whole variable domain DSGVTQTPKHLITATGQRVTLRCSPRSGDLSVYWYQQSLDQGLQFLIQYYNGEERAKGNILERFSAQQFPDLHSELNLSSLELGDSALYFCASSVGGAIASGELFFGEGSRLTVL.

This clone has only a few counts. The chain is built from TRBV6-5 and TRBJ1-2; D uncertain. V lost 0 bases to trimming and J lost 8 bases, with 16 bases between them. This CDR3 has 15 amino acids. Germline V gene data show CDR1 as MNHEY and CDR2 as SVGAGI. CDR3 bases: TGTGCCAGCAGTTACTCGGGTTCGGCAGGAGGGGGCTACACCTTC. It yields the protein CASSYSGSAGGGYTF.

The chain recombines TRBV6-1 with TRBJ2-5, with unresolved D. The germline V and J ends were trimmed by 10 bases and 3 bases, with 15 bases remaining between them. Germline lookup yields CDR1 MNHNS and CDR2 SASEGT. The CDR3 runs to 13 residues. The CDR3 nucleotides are TGTGCCACCACTACTACCTTCGAAGAGACCCAGTACTTC. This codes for CATTTTFEETQYF.

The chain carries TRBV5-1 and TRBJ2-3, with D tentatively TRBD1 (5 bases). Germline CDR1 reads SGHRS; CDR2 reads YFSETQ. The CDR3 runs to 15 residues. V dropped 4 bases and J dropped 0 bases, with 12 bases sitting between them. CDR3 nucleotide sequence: TGCGCCAGCAGCCAGAGTCGACAGAGCACAGATACGCAGTATTTT. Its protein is CASSQSRQSTDTQYF.

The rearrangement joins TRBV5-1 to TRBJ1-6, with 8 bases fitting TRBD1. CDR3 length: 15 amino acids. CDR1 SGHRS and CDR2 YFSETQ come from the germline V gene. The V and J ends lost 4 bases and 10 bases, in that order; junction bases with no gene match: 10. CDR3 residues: CASSPLQGGGSPLHF. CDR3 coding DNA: TGCGCCAGCAGCCCCTTACAGGGGGGAGGATCACCCCTCCACTTT.